This T cell receptor (beta chain) was documented in a study of molecular identifiers for immune sequencing clone quantification. Methods described previously were used for bulk TCR libraries, and listed TCR primers were applied. TCRdb reprocessed the PCR reads with MiXCR, giving one entry per CDR3 protein. The table records about 320,000 distinct CDR3 sequences, about a fifth of them present only once. Each library that profiled naive CD8 cells came from approximately 20,000 to 1,000,000 sorted cells with 10%, 30% or 50% RNA. This CDR3 comprises 14 residues. Germline lookup yields CDR1 MGHDK and CDR2 SYGVNS. Deletions cut 4 bases from V and 6 bases from J, with 15 bases between. This clonotype was detected ten times or more.

The source material was naive CD8+ T cells from blood, with Jurkat cell RNA spiked in. Indicated subset: FACS-sorted CD8+CD4-CCR7+CD45RA+ naive T cells. This sequence originates from a human donor in good health. Some libraries in this study had Jurkat cell RNA spiked in. The chain uses TRBV25-1 and TRBJ1-1; tentatively, D is TRBD1 (5 bases). The CDR3 nucleotides read TGTGCCAGCAGTGGGGCCCATTGGGGGGCTGAAGCTTTCTTT. Its protein product is CASSGAHWGAEAFF.